A selection of T cell receptor beta chains follows, all from one sample in a study of spatial heterogeneity in lung cancer. Via MiXCR, TCRdb re-called the 5' RACE reads, giving one row per CDR3 protein. The sample lists some 25,000 distinct CDR3 sequences; about 7.6% were seen once. The source was lung tumor tissue, collected at surgery. Every receptor here comes from a male donor with early-stage non-small cell lung cancer. Each CDR3 is given without its conserved first and last residue.

TRBV18	TRBJ2-5	ASSETGQETQY
TRBV7-9	TRBJ2-2	ASSLMGLAGELF
TRBV7-6	TRBJ1-1	ASSQPMGGYTEAF
TRBV5-6	TRBJ2-3	ASSLFLVIGDTQY
TRBV5-1	TRBJ1-6	ASSPQGTGNSPLH
TRBV4-3	TRBJ2-7	ASSQRGGGYEQY
TRBV28	TRBJ2-2	ASSPLEAGELF
TRBV28	TRBJ2-7	ASSLGAGVGEQY
TRBV6-2/TRBV6-3	TRBJ1-5	ASSYRRDRENSWNQPQH
TRBV5-1	TRBJ2-3	ASSLRVSTDTQY
TRBV18	TRBJ1-2	ASSLTGTDYGYT
TRBV3-2	TRBJ1-1	ASSQVRGTDTEAF
TRBV6-5	TRBJ1-4	ASRSGGQSNEKLF
TRBV18	TRBJ2-7	ASSPGRSYEQY
TRBV4-2	TRBJ2-2	ASSQDPNTGELF
TRBV20-1	TRBJ1-5	SARALTDSQPQH
TRBV20-1	TRBJ2-1	SALGQKGYNEQF
TRBV28	TRBJ1-6	ASSGTGGTSYNSPLH
TRBV7-7	TRBJ2-7	ASSPGPASYEQY
TRBV6-2/TRBV6-3	TRBJ1-4	ASSQNNEKLF
TRBV6-2/TRBV6-3	TRBJ2-7	ASSYPQGPYEQY
TRBV20-1	TRBJ1-4	SAPYSRGNEKLF
TRBV5-1	TRBJ1-1	ASSISTAMNTEAF
TRBV20-1	TRBJ2-4	SATTLIQGASKNIQY
TRBV27	TRBJ1-4	ASSAGRGMIRLF
TRBV4-3	TRBJ1-6	ASSQDPIYSPLH
TRBV2	TRBJ1-4	ASSAGTGVEKLF
TRBV27	TRBJ2-4	ASSPGATYSLNIQY
TRBV18	TRBJ2-1	ASSPTGQDNEQF
TRBV6-1	TRBJ2-7	ASRQTGRAQY
TRBV7-9	TRBJ1-1	ASSPTAPGDTEAF
TRBV20-1	TRBJ2-5	SAKLGGQETQY
TRBV11-2	TRBJ2-5	ASSSAGTQETQY
TRBV7-2	TRBJ2-7	ASSFRDLGYEQY
TRBV6-2/TRBV6-3	TRBJ1-1	ASSLTQGPPPF
TRBV7-6	TRBJ1-5	ASSLGRGSNQPQH
TRBV6-5	TRBJ2-7	ASRLTATYEQY
TRBV6-2/TRBV6-3	TRBJ1-2	ASSFSGLSRGGYT
TRBV5-1	TRBJ2-2	ASNQDSLTGELF
TRBV30	TRBJ1-6	ACGITPNSPLH
TRBV7-9	TRBJ2-1	ASSLWLSSYNEQF
TRBV20-1	TRBJ1-6	SAPGTGSSSYNSPLH
TRBV28	TRBJ1-1	ASRAVRQGGNTEAF